The entry that follows covers one T cell receptor beta chain sequence. Its ends do not fully match the called genes, so a read error is possible. This record comes from a study of regulatory T cells in long-lasting Graves disease. The time point here: persistent/refractory GD, antithyroid drugs over 5 years with positive TRAb. PBMC RNA served as the TCR library source. Arm-PCR of CDR3 regions with iRepertoire HTBI primers generated TCR beta libraries. From the multiplex PCR reads, TCRdb called clonotypes with MiXCR, one entry per CDR3 protein. The data show 700,000 or so distinct CDR3 sequences, about 32% seen once. The specimen comprised peripheral blood mononuclear cells (PBMCs), sampled when the disease was refractory, from a patient treated with antithyroid drugs. The clonotype was recovered from a female donor with Graves disease.

The CDR3 DNA reads TGTGTCAGCAGTTTCCAGGGGTCCTATGGCTACACCTTC. Translating it yields CVSSFQGSYGYTF. This chain uses TRBV28 with TRBJ1-2, with D tentatively TRBD1 (6 bases). The V gene's germline CDR1 is MDHEN and CDR2 SYDVKM. This CDR3 is built from 13 residues.